The 5 T cell receptor beta chains in this list originate from one sample, sequenced in a study of blood T cell repertoires in COVID-19. The repertoire was sequenced with immunoSEQ multiplex PCR; TCRdb's copy has only in-frame clones and lacks some. The repertoire consists of roughly 30,000 clones, with 85% to 95% occurring once and the leading ten covering around 0.83%. Sequencing was carried out using peripheral blood. These receptors were taken from a woman in her seventies with COVID-19, enrolled during active disease.

V usage is TRBV6-5 and J usage is TRBJ1-2, with 8 bases that match TRBD1. Germline CDR1 MNHEY, CDR2 SVGAGI. V shed 2 bases and J 3 bases; nucleotides not matched to a gene: 8. The CDR3 has 16 amino acids. CDR3 residues: CASSYLETGAYYGYTF. In DNA form, the CDR3 reads TGTGCCAGCAGTTACCTCGAGACAGGGGCATACTATGGCTACACCTTC.

The chain recombines TRBV15 with TRBJ2-1; 8 bases map to TRBD1. Germline CDR1 reads LNHNV; CDR2 reads YYDKDF (reference sequence). J lost 9 bases, V lost 5 bases, and 9 bases had no gene match. The CDR3 has 14 amino acids. CDR3 region: CATSGRQGYVEQFF. For the CDR3, the DNA is TGTGCCACCAGCGGAAGACAGGGGTACGTTGAGCAGTTCTTC. Supplemented by reference TRBV15 and TRBJ2-1, the full variable domain reads DAMVIQNPRYQVTQFGKPVTLSCSQTLNHNVMYWYQQKSSQAPKLLFHYYDKDFNNEADTPDNFQSRRPNTSFCFLDIRSPGLGDTAMYLCATSGRQGYVEQFFGPGTRLTVL.

V and J are TRBV14 and TRBJ2-2; no clear D. Trimming shortened V by 1 base and J by 3 bases, and 6 bases separated the two germline ends. The CDR3 totals 14 residues. CDR1 and CDR2 (germline): SGHDN, FVKESK. DNA of the CDR3: TGTGCCAGCAGCCAAGGGCTTTACACCGGGGAGCTGTTTTTT. Its protein is CASSQGLYTGELFF.

The chain carries TRBV29-1 and TRBJ1-5, with D hard to call. CDR3 length: 13 amino acids. Trimming took off 6 bases at V and 4 bases at J, with 13 bases between the two ends. Germline V gives CDR1 SQVTM, CDR2 ANQGSEA. The DNA of the CDR3 is TGCAGCGTGAAAATGGGAGCGAATCAGCCCCAGCATTTT. Its translation is CSVKMGANQPQHF. Combining the CDR3 with reference TRBV29-1 and TRBJ1-5 gives the whole variable domain SAVISQKPSRDICQRGTSLTIQCQVDSQVTMMFWYRQQPGQSLTLIATANQGSEATYESGFVIDKFPISRPNLTFSTLTVSNMSPEDSSIYLCSVKMGANQPQHFGDGTRLSIL.

The rearrangement joins TRBV19 to TRBJ2-7; 8 nucleotides align to TRBD2. The germline CDR1 and CDR2 sequences are LNHDA and SQIVND (reference sequence). V lost 6 bases, J lost 2 bases, and 3 bases stayed unmatched. The CDR3 covers 13 residues. The CDR3 here is CASRQTSAYEQYF. CDR3 sequence (DNA): TGTGCCAGTAGACAGACTAGCGCCTACGAGCAGTACTTC.